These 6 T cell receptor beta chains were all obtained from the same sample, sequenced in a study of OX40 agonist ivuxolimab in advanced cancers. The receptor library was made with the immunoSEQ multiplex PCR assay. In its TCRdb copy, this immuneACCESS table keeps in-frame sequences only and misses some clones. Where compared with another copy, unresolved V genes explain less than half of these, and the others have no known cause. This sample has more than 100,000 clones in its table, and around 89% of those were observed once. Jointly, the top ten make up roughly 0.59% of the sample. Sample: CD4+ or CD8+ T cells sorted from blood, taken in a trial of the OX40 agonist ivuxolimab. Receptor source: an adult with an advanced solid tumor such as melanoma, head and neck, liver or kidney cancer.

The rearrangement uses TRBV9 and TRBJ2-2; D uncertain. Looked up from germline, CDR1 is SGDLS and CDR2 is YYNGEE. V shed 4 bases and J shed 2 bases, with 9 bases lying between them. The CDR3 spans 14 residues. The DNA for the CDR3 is TGTGCCAGCAGCTTCGGGTCTAACACCGGGGAGCTGTTTTTT. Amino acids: CASSFGSNTGELFF. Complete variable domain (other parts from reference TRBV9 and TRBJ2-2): DSGVTQTPKHLITATGQRVTLRCSPRSGDLSVYWYQQSLDQGLQFLIQYYNGEERAKGNILERFSAQQFPDLHSELNLSSLELGDSALYFCASSFGSNTGELFFGEGSRLTVL.

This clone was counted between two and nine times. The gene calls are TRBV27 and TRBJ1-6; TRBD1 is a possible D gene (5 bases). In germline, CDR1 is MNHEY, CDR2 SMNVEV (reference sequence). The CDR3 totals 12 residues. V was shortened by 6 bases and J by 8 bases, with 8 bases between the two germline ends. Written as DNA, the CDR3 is TGTGCCAGCAGGGGGCCCGATTCACCCCTCCACTTT. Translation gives CASRGPDSPLHF.

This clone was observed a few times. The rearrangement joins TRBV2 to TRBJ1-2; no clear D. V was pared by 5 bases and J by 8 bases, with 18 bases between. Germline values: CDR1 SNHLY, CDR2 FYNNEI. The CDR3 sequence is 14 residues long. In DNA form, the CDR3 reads TGTGCCAGCAGTACTACCGGGCCCCGAGGGGGCTACACCTTC. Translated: CASSTTGPRGGYTF.

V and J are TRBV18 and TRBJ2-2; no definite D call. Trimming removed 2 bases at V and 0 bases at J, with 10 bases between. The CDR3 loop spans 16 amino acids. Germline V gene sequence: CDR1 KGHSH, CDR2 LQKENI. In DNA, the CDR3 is TGTGCCAGCTCACCAAGTTCGGGTTCGAACACCGGGGAGCTGTTTTTT. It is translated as CASSPSSGSNTGELFF.

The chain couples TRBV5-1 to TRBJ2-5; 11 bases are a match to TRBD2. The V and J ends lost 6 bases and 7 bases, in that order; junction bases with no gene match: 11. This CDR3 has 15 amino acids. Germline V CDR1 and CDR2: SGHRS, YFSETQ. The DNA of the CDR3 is TGCGCCAGCACCGCCGGGCTAGCGGGGGGTGGGACCCAGTACTTC. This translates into CASTAGLAGGGTQYF.

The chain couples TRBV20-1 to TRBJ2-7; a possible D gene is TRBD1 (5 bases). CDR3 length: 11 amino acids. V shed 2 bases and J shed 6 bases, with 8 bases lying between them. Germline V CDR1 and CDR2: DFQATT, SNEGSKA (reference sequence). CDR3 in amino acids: CSARKGAEQYF. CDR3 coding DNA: TGCAGTGCTAGAAAAGGGGCCGAGCAGTACTTC.